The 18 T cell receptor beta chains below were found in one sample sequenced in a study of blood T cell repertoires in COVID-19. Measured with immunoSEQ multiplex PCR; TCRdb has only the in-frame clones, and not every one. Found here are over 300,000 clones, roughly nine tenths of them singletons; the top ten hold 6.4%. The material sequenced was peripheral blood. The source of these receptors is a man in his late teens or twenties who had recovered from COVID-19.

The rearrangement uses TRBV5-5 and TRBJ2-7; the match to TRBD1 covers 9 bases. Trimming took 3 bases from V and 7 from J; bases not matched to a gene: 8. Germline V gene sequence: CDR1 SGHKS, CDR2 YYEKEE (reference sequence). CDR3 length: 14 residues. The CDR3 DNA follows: TGTGCCAGCAGCTGGGGGACAGGGACGGGGGAGCAGTACTTC. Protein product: CASSWGTGTGEQYF. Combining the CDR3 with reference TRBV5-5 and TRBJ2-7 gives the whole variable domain DAGVTQSPTHLIKTRGQQVTLRCSPISGHKSVSWYQQVLGQGPQFIFQYYEKEERGRGNFPDRFSARQFPNYSSELNVNALLLGDSALYLCASSWGTGTGEQYFGPGTRLTVT.

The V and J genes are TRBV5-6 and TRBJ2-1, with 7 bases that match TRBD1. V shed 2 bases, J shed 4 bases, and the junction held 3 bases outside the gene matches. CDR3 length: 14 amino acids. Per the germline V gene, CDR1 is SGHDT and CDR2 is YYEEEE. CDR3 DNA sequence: TGTGCCAGCAGCTTTCGGACAGGATACAATGAGCAGTTCTTC. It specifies CASSFRTGYNEQFF. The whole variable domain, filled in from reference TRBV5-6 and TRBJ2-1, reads DAGVTQSPTHLIKTRGQQVTLRCSPKSGHDTVSWYQQALGQGPQFIFQYYEEEERQRGNFPDRFSGHQFPNYSSELNVNALLLGDSALYLCASSFRTGYNEQFFGPGTRLTVL.

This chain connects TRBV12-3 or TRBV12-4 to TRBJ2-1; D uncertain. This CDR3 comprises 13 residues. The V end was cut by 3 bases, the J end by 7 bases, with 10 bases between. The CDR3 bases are TGTGCCAGCAGTTTGAGGCTGACTAATGAGCAGTTCTTC. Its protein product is CASSLRLTNEQFF.

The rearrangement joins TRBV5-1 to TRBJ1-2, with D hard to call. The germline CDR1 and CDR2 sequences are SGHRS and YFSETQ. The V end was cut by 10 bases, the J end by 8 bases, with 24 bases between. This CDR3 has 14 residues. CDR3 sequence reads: CAVSDLGPGGGYTF. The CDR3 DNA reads TGCGCCGTATCCGACCTAGGGCCTGGAGGCGGCTACACCTTC.

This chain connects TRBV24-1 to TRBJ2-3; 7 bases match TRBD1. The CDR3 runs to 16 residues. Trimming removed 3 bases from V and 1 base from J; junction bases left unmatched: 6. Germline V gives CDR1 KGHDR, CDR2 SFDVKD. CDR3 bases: TGTGCCACCAGTGATCCCGGGACAGTCGGCACAGATACGCAGTATTTT. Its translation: CATSDPGTVGTDTQYF.

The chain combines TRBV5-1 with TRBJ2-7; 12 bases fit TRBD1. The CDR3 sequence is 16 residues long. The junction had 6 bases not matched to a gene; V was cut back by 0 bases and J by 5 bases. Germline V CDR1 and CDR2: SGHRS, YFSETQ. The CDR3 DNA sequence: TGCGCCAGCAGCTTGGGGACGGGACAGGGGGCGGACGAGCAGTACTTC. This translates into CASSLGTGQGADEQYF. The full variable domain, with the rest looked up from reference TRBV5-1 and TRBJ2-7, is KAGVTQTPRYLIKTRGQQVTLSCSPISGHRSVSWYQQTPGQGLQFLFEYFSETQRNKGNFPGRFSGRQFSNSRSEMNVSTLELGDSALYLCASSLGTGQGADEQYFGPGTRLTVT.

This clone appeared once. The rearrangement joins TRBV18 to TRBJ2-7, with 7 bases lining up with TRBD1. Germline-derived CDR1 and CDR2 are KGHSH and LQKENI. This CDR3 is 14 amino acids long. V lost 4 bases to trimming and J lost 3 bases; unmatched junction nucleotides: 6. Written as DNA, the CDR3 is TGTGCCAGCTCACGGACAGGCCTAAACTACGAGCAGTACTTC. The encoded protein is CASSRTGLNYEQYF.

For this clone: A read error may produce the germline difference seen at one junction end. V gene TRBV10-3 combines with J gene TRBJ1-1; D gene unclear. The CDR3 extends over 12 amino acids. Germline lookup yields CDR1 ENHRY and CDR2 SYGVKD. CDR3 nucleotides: TGTGCCTCCAGACTCTGGAACACTGAAACTTTCTTT. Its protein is CASRLWNTETFF.

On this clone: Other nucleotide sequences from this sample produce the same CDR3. CDR3 nucleotides: TGTGCCAGCTCACCGGACAGTAATAGCAATCAGCCCCAGCATTTT. It codes for CASSPDSNSNQPQHF. The J gene is TRBJ1-5, the V gene TRBV18; D is perhaps TRBD1 (6 bases). Trimming cost V 3 bases and J 0 bases, with 9 bases left between them. Per the germline V gene, CDR1 is KGHSH and CDR2 is LQKENI. The CDR3 loop spans 15 amino acids. Using reference TRBV18 and TRBJ1-5 for the parts outside the CDR3, the full variable domain is NAGVMQNPRHLVRRRGQEARLRCSPMKGHSHVYWYRQLPEEGLKFMVYLQKENIIDESGMPKERFSAEFPKEGPSILRIQQVVRGDSAAYFCASSPDSNSNQPQHFGDGTRLSIL.

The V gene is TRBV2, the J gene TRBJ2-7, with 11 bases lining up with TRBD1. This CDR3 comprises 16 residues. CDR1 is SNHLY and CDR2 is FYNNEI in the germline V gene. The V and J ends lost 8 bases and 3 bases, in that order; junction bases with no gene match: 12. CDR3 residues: CASLGRRTGGGYEQYF. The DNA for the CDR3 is TGTGCCAGCTTGGGACGGAGGACAGGGGGCGGCTACGAGCAGTACTTC. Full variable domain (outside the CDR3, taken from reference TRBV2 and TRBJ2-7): EPEVTQTPSHQVTQMGQEVILRCVPISNHLYFYWYRQILGQKVEFLVSFYNNEISEKSEIFDDQFSVERPDGSNFTLKIRSTKLEDSAMYFCASLGRRTGGGYEQYFGPGTRLTVT.

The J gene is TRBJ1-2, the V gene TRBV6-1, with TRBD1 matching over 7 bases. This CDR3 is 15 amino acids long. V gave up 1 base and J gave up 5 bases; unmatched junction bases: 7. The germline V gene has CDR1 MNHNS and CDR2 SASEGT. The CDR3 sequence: CASSEDLRGLYGYTF. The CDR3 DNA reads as TGTGCCAGCAGTGAAGACCTGAGGGGGCTTTATGGCTACACCTTC.

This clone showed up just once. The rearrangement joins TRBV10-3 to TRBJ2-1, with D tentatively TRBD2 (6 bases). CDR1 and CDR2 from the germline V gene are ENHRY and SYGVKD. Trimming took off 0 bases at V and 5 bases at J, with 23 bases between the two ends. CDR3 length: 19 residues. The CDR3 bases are TGTGCCATCAGTGAGTCGATGACATATATGGGGAGGACCGACAATGAGCAGTTCTTC. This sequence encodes CAISESMTYMGRTDNEQFF.

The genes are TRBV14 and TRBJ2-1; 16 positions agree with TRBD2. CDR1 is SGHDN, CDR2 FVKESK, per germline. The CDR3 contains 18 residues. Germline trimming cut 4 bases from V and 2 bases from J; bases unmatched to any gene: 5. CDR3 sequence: CASSPLGLAGGPYNEQFF. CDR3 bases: TGTGCCAGCAGCCCCTTGGGACTAGCGGGAGGGCCCTACAATGAGCAGTTCTTC.

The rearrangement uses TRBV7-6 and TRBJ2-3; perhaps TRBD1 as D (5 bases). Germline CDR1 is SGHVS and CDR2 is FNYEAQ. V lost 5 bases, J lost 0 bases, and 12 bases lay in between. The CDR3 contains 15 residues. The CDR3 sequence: CASSRQITSTDTQYF. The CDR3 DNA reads TGTGCCAGCAGCCGACAGATTACTAGCACAGATACGCAGTATTTT.

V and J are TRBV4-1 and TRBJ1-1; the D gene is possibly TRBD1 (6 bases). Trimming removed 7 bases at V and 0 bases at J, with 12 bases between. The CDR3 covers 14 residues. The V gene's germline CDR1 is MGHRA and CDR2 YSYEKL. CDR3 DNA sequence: TGCGCCAGCACCGGTCAGGGGCTGAACACTGAAGCTTTCTTT. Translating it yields CASTGQGLNTEAFF.

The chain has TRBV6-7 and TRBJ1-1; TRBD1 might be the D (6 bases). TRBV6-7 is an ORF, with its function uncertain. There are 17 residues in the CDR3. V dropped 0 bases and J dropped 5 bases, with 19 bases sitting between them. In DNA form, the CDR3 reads TGTGCCAGCAGTTACTCGAGGGCAGGGGCCCGGCGGACTGAAGCTTTCTTT. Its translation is CASSYSRAGARRTEAFF.

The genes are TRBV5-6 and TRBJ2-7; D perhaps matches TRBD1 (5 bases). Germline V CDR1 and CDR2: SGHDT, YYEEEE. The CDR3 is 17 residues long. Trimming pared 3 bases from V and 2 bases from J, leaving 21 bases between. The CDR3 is CASSSFDSQHTTYEQYF. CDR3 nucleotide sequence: TGTGCCAGCAGCTCGTTTGACAGCCAGCACACTACCTACGAGCAGTACTTC.

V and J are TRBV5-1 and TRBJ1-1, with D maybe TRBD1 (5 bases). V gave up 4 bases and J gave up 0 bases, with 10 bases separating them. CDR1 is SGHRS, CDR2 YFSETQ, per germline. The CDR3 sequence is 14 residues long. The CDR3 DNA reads TGCGCCAGCAGCGGAACAGGCATGAACACTGAAGCTTTCTTT. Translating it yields CASSGTGMNTEAFF.